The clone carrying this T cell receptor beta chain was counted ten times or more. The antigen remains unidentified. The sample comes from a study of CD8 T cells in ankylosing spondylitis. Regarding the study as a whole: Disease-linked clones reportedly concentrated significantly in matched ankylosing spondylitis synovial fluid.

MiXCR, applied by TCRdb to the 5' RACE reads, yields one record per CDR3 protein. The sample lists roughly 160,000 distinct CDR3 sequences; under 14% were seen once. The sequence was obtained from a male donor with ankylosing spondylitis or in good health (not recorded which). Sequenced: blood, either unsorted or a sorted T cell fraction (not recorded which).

The CDR3 is CASSKGQVTNTEAFF. CDR3 bases: TGTGCCAGCAGTAAGGGACAGGTGACGAACACTGAAGCTTTCTTT. The chain joins TRBV6-1 to TRBJ1-1; TRBD1 matches 8 bases. The J segment lost 1 base and the V segment lost 5 bases, leaving 6 bases of the junction unmatched. CDR1 MNHNS and CDR2 SASEGT come from the germline V gene. The CDR3 runs to 15 residues.